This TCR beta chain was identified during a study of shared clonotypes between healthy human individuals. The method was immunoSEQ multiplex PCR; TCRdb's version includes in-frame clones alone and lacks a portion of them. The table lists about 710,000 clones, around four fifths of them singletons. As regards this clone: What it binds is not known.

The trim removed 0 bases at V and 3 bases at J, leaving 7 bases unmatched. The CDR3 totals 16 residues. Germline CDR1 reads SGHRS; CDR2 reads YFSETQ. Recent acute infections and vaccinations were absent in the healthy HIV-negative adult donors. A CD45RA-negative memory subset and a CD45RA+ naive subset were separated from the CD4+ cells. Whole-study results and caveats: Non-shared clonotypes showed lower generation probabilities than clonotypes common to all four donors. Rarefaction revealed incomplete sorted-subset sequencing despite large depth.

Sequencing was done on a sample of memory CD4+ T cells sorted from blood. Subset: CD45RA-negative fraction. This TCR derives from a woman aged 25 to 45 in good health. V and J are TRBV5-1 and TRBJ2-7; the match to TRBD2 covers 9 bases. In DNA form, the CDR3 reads TGCGCCAGCAGCTTGGGGGCTAGCGGGAAAAACTACGAGCAGTACTTC. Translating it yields CASSLGASGKNYEQYF.